The 30 T cell receptor beta chains below were found in one sample sequenced in a study of response to subunit inactivated influenza vaccine. MiXCR, applied by TCRdb to the RT-PCR reads, yields one record per CDR3 protein. The sample carries around 500,000 distinct CDR3 sequences, 9.5% to 12% recorded once. The sample in question was PBMCs from blood, obtained roughly 48 days after vaccination. These receptor sequences come from a man aged 50 to 60 who received an inactivated influenza vaccine.

This clonotype was detected a few times. The chain couples TRBV4-1 to TRBJ1-6; D is unresolved. Germline V CDR1 and CDR2: MGHRA, YSYEKL. V lost 4 bases and J 8 bases, leaving 12 bases between the germline ends. The CDR3 runs 14 residues. The CDR3 protein is CASSRREEDSPLHF. In DNA, the CDR3 is TGCGCCAGCAGCCGGAGGGAAGAGGATTCACCCCTCCACTTT.

This clonotype was counted only a few times. The chain couples TRBV29-1 to TRBJ2-7; 14 bases fit TRBD2. The CDR3 extends over 15 amino acids. Germline-derived CDR1 and CDR2 are SQVTM and ANQGSEA. J gave up 3 bases and V 5 bases, and 6 bases lay outside the gene matches. CDR3 sequence: CSVRGTSGSVYEQYF. The CDR3 bases are TGCAGCGTTCGGGGGACTAGCGGGAGCGTCTACGAGCAGTACTTC.

This clonotype was seen many times. The J gene is TRBJ2-7, the V gene TRBV20-1, with 9 bases identical to TRBD1. There are 11 residues in the CDR3. Germline V gene sequence: CDR1 DFQATT, CDR2 SNEGSKA (reference sequence). The CDR3 sequence is CSGQGSYEQYF. The CDR3 DNA sequence: TGCAGCGGACAGGGGTCCTACGAGCAGTACTTC.

This clonotype was seen a few times. The chain recombines TRBV2 with TRBJ2-5, with 8 positions matching TRBD1. After removal of 5 bases from V and 4 bases from J, the junction contained 6 bases not matched to a gene. CDR3 length: 14 amino acids. Germline CDR1 SNHLY, CDR2 FYNNEI. CDR3 sequence (DNA): TGTGCCAGCAGTCGTTCAGGGGGCCGAGAGACCCAGTACTTC. It codes for CASSRSGGRETQYF.

V gene TRBV10-3 combines with J gene TRBJ1-1; TRBD1 agrees at 12 bases. CDR1 and CDR2 from the germline V gene are ENHRY and SYGVKD. After removal of 2 bases from V and 0 bases from J, the junction contained 4 bases not matched to a gene. The CDR3 has 17 amino acids. CDR3 protein: CAISERGTGGLNTEAFF. Here the CDR3 DNA reads TGTGCCATCAGTGAGAGGGGGACAGGGGGCTTGAACACTGAAGCTTTCTTT.

This clonotype came up a few times. The rearrangement links TRBV14 to TRBJ2-1, with 12 nucleotides matching TRBD2. Germline trimming cut 2 bases from V and 3 bases from J; bases unmatched to any gene: 2. Germline V gene lookup returns CDR1 SGHDN and CDR2 FVKESK. The CDR3 length is 16 residues. For the CDR3, the DNA is TGTGCCAGCAGCCAATTACTAGCGGGAGGCTACAATGAGCAGTTCTTC. It translates to CASSQLLAGGYNEQFF. Based on the CDR3 plus reference TRBV14 and TRBJ2-1, the full variable domain is EAGVTQFPSHSVIEKGQTVTLRCDPISGHDNLYWYRRVMGKEIKFLLHFVKESKQDESGMPNNRFLAERTGGTYSTLKVQPAELEDSGVYFCASSQLLAGGYNEQFFGPGTRLTVL.

The rearrangement links TRBV7-2 to TRBJ2-1, with 9 bases aligning to TRBD1. V was pared by 5 bases and J by 2 bases, with 7 bases of the junction left unmatched. The CDR3 length is 16 residues. Looked up from germline, CDR1 is SGHTA and CDR2 is FQGNSA. For the CDR3, the DNA is TGTGCCAGCAGCCCCCTCGGGGACAGGGCCTACAATGAGCAGTTCTTC. This codes for CASSPLGDRAYNEQFF.

There are a few counts of this clonotype. The rearrangement joins TRBV25-1 to TRBJ1-5; possible D gene TRBD1, 6 bases. Germline loops: CDR1 MGHDK, CDR2 SYGVNS. The CDR3 contains 14 residues. V was shortened by 2 bases and J by 6 bases, with 11 bases between the two germline ends. The CDR3 sequence: CASSELDSLQPQHF. The CDR3 bases are TGTGCCAGCAGTGAACTGGACAGCCTTCAGCCCCAGCATTTT.

This clonotype has more than one count but fewer than ten. The chain uses TRBV11-2 and TRBJ2-7; tentatively, D is TRBD2 (5 bases). Germline V CDR1 and CDR2: SGHAT, FQNNGV. V shed 4 bases and J shed 3 bases, with 10 bases lying between them. The CDR3 has 13 residues. The CDR3 reads CASSSGKGYEQYF. CDR3 DNA: TGTGCCAGCAGCTCCGGGAAGGGCTACGAGCAGTACTTC.

This clonotype was counted a few times. The rearrangement joins TRBV28 to TRBJ2-7; D may be TRBD1 (5 bases). Per the germline V gene, CDR1 is MDHEN and CDR2 is SYDVKM. Trimming stripped 2 bases from V and 3 bases from J, with 11 bases between. This CDR3 region has 14 residues. The chain's CDR3 is CASSLTRVGYEQYF. For the CDR3, the DNA is TGTGCCAGCAGTTTAACCAGGGTGGGCTACGAGCAGTACTTC.

At least ten counts were recorded for this clonotype. V and J are TRBV6-1 and TRBJ1-2, with D tentatively TRBD1 (6 bases). The CDR3 runs to 14 residues. From germline, CDR1 is MNHNS and CDR2 SASEGT. V was pared by 6 bases and J by 3 bases, with 14 bases between. In DNA form, the CDR3 reads TGTGCCAGCAGAAGGGGGGGACTTGACTATGGCTACACCTTC. It yields the protein CASRRGGLDYGYTF.

This clonotype was seen repeatedly, ten times or more. The chain combines TRBV2 with TRBJ2-1, with TRBD2 matching over 15 bases. V lost 6 bases to trimming and J lost 14 bases; unmatched junction nucleotides: 11. CDR1 is SNHLY, CDR2 FYNNEI, per germline. The CDR3 extends over 15 amino acids. This CDR3 reads CASSSGTSGRWVEFF. CDR3 sequence (DNA): TGTGCCAGCAGCTCCGGGACTAGCGGGAGGTGGGTTGAGTTCTTC.

The chain uses TRBV7-2 and TRBJ2-2; D remains ambiguous. Trimming removed 2 bases from V and 0 bases from J, with 10 bases in between. In germline, CDR1 is SGHTA, CDR2 FQGNSA. The CDR3 is 16 residues long. CDR3 sequence: CASSLMSLANTGELFF. The DNA of the CDR3 is TGTGCCAGCAGCTTAATGTCGCTAGCGAACACCGGGGAGCTGTTTTTT.

This clonotype has just a few counts. The chain recombines TRBV20-1 with TRBJ2-3; the match to TRBD2 covers 7 bases. Germline V gives CDR1 DFQATT, CDR2 SNEGSKA (reference sequence). Losses at the gene ends were 6 bases for V and 6 bases for J; bases not matched to a gene: 15. The CDR3 runs to 15 residues. The CDR3 DNA follows: TGCAGTGCCCCCGGACCTAGCGGAGGTTTTGATACGCAGTATTTT. Translating gives CSAPGPSGGFDTQYF.

The V call is TRBV10-3, the J call TRBJ2-1; D is unresolved. Germline V gives CDR1 ENHRY, CDR2 SYGVKD. There are 12 residues in the CDR3. V was trimmed by 7 bases and J by 6 bases, leaving 10 bases between them. The CDR3 DNA follows: TGTGCCATCAACGACATATCCAATGAGCAGTTCTTC. Amino acid sequence: CAINDISNEQFF.

In this sample, this clonotype turned up a few times. The chain recombines TRBV28 with TRBJ1-2; 9 nucleotides match TRBD1. V was pared by 4 bases and J by 7 bases, with 10 bases of the junction left unmatched. The germline V gene has CDR1 MDHEN and CDR2 SYDVKM. This CDR3 is 15 amino acids long. The CDR3 here is CASSSVQGAVSGYTF. In DNA, the CDR3 is TGTGCCAGCAGTTCAGTACAGGGGGCTGTCTCTGGCTACACCTTC.

Notes on this clonotype: A single base separates this from a much larger clone, so it may be a read error. V gene TRBV7-9 combines with J gene TRBJ2-2; no reliable D call. The CDR3 covers 15 residues. Germline CDR1 reads SEHNR; CDR2 reads FQNEAQ (reference sequence). The CDR3 region is CVSSLDGSPVGELFF. CDR3 nucleotides: TGTGTCAGCAGCTTAGACGGCTCCCCTGTCGGGGAGCTGTTTTTT.

This clonotype has more than one count but fewer than ten. V gene TRBV11-2 combines with J gene TRBJ2-7, with TRBD1 identical over 9 bases. Germline V gene lookup returns CDR1 SGHAT and CDR2 FQNNGV. Trimming removed 5 bases from V and 4 bases from J; junction bases left unmatched: 12. This CDR3 has 16 amino acids. The CDR3: CASSGDRVRVPYEQYF. CDR3 DNA: TGTGCCAGCAGCGGGGACAGGGTAAGGGTACCTTACGAGCAGTACTTC.

This clonotype was recorded at least ten times. The chain joins TRBV6-5 to TRBJ1-1; D uncertain. The V end lost 0 bases, the J end lost 5 bases, and 10 bases lay between the germline ends. Germline values: CDR1 MNHEY, CDR2 SVGAGI. The CDR3 has 14 residues. CDR3 nucleotides: TGTGCCAGCAGTTACTCGCAGGTTGGAACTGAAGCTTTCTTT. It yields the protein CASSYSQVGTEAFF.

The CDR3 reads CASSIRPSGGGYNEQFF. The CDR3 DNA sequence: TGTGCCAGCAGCATAAGACCTAGCGGGGGTGGGTACAATGAGCAGTTCTTC. This sequence joins TRBV7-2 and TRBJ2-1, with TRBD2 identical over 10 bases. J was trimmed by 4 bases and V by 5 bases; bases with no gene match: 11. The CDR3 runs to 17 residues. Germline V gene data show CDR1 as SGHTA and CDR2 as FQGNSA. The full variable domain, rest sourced from reference TRBV7-2 and TRBJ2-1, is GAGVSQSPSNKVTEKGKDVELRCDPISGHTALYWYRQSLGQGLEFLIYFQGNSAPDKSGLPSDRFSAERTGGSVSTLTIQRTQQEDSAVYLCASSIRPSGGGYNEQFFGPGTRLTVL.

The chain uses TRBV7-9 and TRBJ1-1; D is uncertain. The CDR3 has 12 residues. Germline CDR1 reads SEHNR; CDR2 reads FQNEAQ (reference sequence). Between the trimmed V and J ends, which lost 6 bases and 0 bases, there was a span of 5 bases. In DNA form, the CDR3 reads TGTGCCAGCAGTGGGATGAACACTGAAGCTTTCTTT. This translates into CASSGMNTEAFF.

This clonotype has only a few counts. The V and J genes are TRBV5-1 and TRBJ1-2; D not resolved. CDR3 length: 14 residues. V gave up 3 bases and J gave up 6 bases, with 15 bases separating them. Per the germline V gene, CDR1 is SGHRS and CDR2 is YFSETQ. CDR3 amino acids: CASSSGLRTHGYTF. The CDR3 region has the DNA TGCGCCAGCAGCTCTGGACTCCGGACCCATGGCTACACCTTC.

This clonotype was counted ten times or more. The chain uses TRBV12-3 or TRBV12-4 and TRBJ2-1; 11 bases map to TRBD1. There are 15 residues in the CDR3. J was trimmed by 11 bases and V by 5 bases; bases with no gene match: 11. The CDR3 region has the DNA TGTGCCAGCAGTCCCCGGGACAGGGGGGAGGGGAAGCAGTTCTTC. Protein sequence: CASSPRDRGEGKQFF.

This clonotype has at least ten counts. The gene calls are TRBV7-8 and TRBJ2-3; TRBD2 aligns across 9 bases. The CDR3 loop spans 17 amino acids. The V gene's germline CDR1 is SGHVS and CDR2 FQNEAQ. The V segment lost 4 bases and the J segment 0 bases; nucleotides outside the gene matches: 8. The CDR3 here is CASSSGTSSTSTDTQYF. For the CDR3, the DNA is TGTGCCAGCAGCTCCGGGACTAGCAGCACTAGCACAGATACGCAGTATTTT.

This clonotype occurred a few times. V usage is TRBV5-1 and J usage is TRBJ2-5; no definite D call. This CDR3 region has 13 residues. V gave up 1 base and J gave up 3 bases, with 7 bases separating them. Looked up from germline, CDR1 is SGHRS and CDR2 is YFSETQ. The CDR3 reads CASSLSIKETQYF. For the CDR3, the DNA is TGCGCCAGCAGCTTGAGTATCAAAGAGACCCAGTACTTC.

J is TRBJ2-3 and V is TRBV6-5, with D uncertain. The CDR3 is 16 residues long. Germline V gene lookup returns CDR1 MNHEY and CDR2 SVGAGI. The V end lost 0 bases, the J end lost 3 bases, and 13 bases lay between the germline ends. The chain's CDR3 is CASSYSMGRVTDTQYF. The CDR3 DNA sequence: TGTGCCAGCAGTTACTCGATGGGTCGCGTGACAGATACGCAGTATTTT.

This clonotype appeared many times. V and J are TRBV18 and TRBJ2-7, with D uncertain. V lost 6 bases and J 5 bases, leaving 11 bases between the germline ends. Germline CDR1 reads KGHSH; CDR2 reads LQKENI. This CDR3 has 12 residues. The DNA for the CDR3 is TGTGCCAGCTCCCTTAACCAGAACGAGCAGTACTTC. This encodes CASSLNQNEQYF.

This clonotype was seen a few times. The rearrangement links TRBV11-2 to TRBJ2-1, with 8 positions matching TRBD2. The germline V gene encodes CDR1 SGHAT and CDR2 FQNNGV. With V trimmed by 4 bases and J by 7 bases, 9 bases remained unmatched. The length of the CDR3 is 15 residues. The CDR3 spells CASSSPAGAGNEQFF. The DNA for the CDR3 is TGTGCCAGCAGCTCACCAGCGGGGGCAGGTAATGAGCAGTTCTTC.

This clonotype was seen only a few times. The J gene is TRBJ1-2, the V gene TRBV3-1; 8 nucleotides match TRBD1. In germline, CDR1 is LGHDT, CDR2 YNNKEL (reference sequence). The CDR3 length is 16 residues. Unmatched junction bases numbered 7, after V lost 4 bases and J lost 0 bases. The CDR3 sequence is CASSLGTGTTNYGYTF. Written as DNA, the CDR3 is TGTGCCAGCAGCCTCGGGACAGGAACTACTAACTATGGCTACACCTTC.

The chain combines TRBV7-2 with TRBJ2-3, with D maybe TRBD2 (7 bases). The CDR3 totals 15 residues. Germline assignment: CDR1 SGHTA and CDR2 FQGNSA. The V end was cut by 1 base, the J end by 7 bases, with 15 bases between. Written as DNA, the CDR3 is TGTGCCAGCAGCTTAGGCGGGGGCCTACATCATACGCAGTATTTT. Translation: CASSLGGGLHHTQYF.